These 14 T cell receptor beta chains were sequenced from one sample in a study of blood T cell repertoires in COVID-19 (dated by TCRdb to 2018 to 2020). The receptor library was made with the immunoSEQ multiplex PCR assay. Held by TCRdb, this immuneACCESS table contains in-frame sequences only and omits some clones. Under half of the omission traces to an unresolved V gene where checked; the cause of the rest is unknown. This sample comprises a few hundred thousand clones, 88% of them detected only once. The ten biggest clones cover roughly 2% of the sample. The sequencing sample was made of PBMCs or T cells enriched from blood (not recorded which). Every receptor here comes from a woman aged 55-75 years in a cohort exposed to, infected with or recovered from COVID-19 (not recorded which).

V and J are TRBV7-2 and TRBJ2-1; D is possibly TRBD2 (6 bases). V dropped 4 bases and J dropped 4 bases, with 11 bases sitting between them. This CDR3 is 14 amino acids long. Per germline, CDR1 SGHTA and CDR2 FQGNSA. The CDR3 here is CASSSSSGYNEQFF. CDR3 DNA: TGTGCCAGCAGCTCCAGTAGCGGTTACAATGAGCAGTTCTTC.

In DNA form, the CDR3 reads TGTGCCAGCTCACTCTACCCGGGACAGGGAAGGTCACCCCTCCACTTT. Amino acid sequence: CASSLYPGQGRSPLHF. This chain links TRBV18 with TRBJ1-6; 9 bases line up with TRBD1. The germline CDR1 and CDR2 sequences are KGHSH and LQKENI. Losses at the gene ends were 4 bases for V and 10 bases for J; bases not matched to a gene: 11. The CDR3 has 16 residues. Based on the CDR3 plus reference TRBV18 and TRBJ1-6, the full variable domain is NAGVMQNPRHLVRRRGQEARLRCSPMKGHSHVYWYRQLPEEGLKFMVYLQKENIIDESGMPKERFSAEFPKEGPSILRIQQVVRGDSAAYFCASSLYPGQGRSPLHFGNGTRLTVT.

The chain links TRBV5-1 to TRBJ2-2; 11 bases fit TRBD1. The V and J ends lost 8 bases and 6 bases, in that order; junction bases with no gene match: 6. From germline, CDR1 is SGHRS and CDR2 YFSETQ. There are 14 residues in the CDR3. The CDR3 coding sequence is TGCGCCAGTGTCGGACAGGGGGCTGCCGGGGAGCTGTTTTTT. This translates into CASVGQGAAGELFF. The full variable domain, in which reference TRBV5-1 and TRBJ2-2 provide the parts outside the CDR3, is KAGVTQTPRYLIKTRGQQVTLSCSPISGHRSVSWYQQTPGQGLQFLFEYFSETQRNKGNFPGRFSGRQFSNSRSEMNVSTLELGDSALYLCASVGQGAAGELFFGEGSRLTVL.

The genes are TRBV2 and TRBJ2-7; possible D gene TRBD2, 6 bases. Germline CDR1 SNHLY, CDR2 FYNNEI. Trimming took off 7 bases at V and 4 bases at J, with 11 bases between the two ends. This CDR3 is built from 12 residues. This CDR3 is CASNRELYEQYF. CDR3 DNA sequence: TGTGCCAGCAATCGGGAGCTATACGAGCAGTACTTC.

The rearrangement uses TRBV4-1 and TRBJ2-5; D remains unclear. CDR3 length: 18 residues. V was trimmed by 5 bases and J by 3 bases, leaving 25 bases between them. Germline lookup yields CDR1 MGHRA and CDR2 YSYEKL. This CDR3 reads CASSSLPHYEVPKETQYF. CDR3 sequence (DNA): TGCGCCAGCAGCTCTCTTCCCCACTATGAGGTTCCGAAAGAGACCCAGTACTTC.

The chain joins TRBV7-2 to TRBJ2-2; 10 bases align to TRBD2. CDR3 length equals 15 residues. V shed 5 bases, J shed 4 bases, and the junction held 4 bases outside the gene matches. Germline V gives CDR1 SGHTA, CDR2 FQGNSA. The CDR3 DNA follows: TGTGCCAGCAGCATCAGACTAGCGGGCACCGGGGAGCTGTTTTTT. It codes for CASSIRLAGTGELFF.

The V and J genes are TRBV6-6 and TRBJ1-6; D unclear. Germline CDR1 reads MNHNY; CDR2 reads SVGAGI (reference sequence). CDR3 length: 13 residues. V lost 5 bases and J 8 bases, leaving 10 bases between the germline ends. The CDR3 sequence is CASSTFSDSPLHF. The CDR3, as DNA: TGTGCCAGCAGTACTTTCTCTGATTCACCCCTCCACTTT.

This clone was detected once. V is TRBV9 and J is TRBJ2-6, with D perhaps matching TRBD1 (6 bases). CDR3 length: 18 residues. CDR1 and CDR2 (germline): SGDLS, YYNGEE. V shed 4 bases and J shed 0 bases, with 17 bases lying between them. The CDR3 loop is CASSPRGTQGSGANVLTF. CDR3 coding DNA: TGTGCCAGCAGCCCGAGGGGGACCCAGGGCTCTGGGGCCAACGTCCTGACTTTC.

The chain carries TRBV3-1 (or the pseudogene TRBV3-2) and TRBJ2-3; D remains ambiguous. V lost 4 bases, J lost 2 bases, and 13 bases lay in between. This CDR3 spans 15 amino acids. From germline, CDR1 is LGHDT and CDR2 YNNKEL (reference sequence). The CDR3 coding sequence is TGTGCCAGCAGCCTTCTTCCCACTATCACAGATACGCAGTATTTT. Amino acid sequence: CASSLLPTITDTQYF.

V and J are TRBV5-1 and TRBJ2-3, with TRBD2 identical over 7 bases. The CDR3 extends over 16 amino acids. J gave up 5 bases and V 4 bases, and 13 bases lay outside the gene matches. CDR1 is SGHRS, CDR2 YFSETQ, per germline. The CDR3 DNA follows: TGCGCCAGCAGCACGGAGGGGCGGGAGAGGATAGATACGCAGTATTTT. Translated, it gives CASSTEGRERIDTQYF.

CDR3 in amino acids: CASSLDSLAGNTEAFF. CDR3 DNA sequence: TGTGCCAGCAGCTTGGATTCGTTGGCGGGGAACACTGAAGCTTTCTTT. This rearrangement joins TRBV5-5 to TRBJ1-1; D not resolved. The CDR3 is 16 amino acids. V dropped 0 bases and J dropped 1 base, with 13 bases sitting between them. Germline loops: CDR1 SGHKS, CDR2 YYEKEE (reference sequence).

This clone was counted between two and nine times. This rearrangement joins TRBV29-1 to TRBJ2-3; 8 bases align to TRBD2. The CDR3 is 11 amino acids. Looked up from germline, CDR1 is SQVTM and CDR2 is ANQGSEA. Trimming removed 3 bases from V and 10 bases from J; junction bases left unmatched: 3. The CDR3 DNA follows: TGCAGCGTTGAGCCGGGACTAGCGCAGTATTTT. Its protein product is CSVEPGLAQYF.

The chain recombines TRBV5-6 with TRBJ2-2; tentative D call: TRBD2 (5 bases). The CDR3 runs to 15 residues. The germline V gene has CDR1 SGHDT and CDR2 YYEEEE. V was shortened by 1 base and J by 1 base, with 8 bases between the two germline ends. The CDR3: CASSLYGVNTGELFF. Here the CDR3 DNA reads TGTGCCAGCAGCTTGTACGGGGTGAACACCGGGGAGCTGTTTTTT.

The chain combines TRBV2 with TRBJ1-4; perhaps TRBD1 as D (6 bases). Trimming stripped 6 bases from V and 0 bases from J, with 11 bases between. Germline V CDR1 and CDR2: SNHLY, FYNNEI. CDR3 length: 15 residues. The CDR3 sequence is CASRRQEATNEKLFF. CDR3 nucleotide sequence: TGTGCCAGCAGGCGACAGGAAGCAACTAATGAAAAACTGTTTTTT.